The T cell receptor (beta chain) under discussion was sequenced for a study of Ad26.COV2.S vaccination and SARS-CoV-2 variants. The method was immunoSEQ multiplex PCR; TCRdb's version includes in-frame clones alone and lacks a portion of them. The profile shows hundreds of thousands of clones, roughly 91% of them singletons. Stated treatment: around 19 received Ad26.COV2.S at low or high dose, single or two shots; several received placebo; per-sample allocation not given. Each sample was drawn 63 days after the first injection (of vaccine or placebo). The CDR3 covers 19 residues. Germline CDR1 reads LGHNA; CDR2 reads YNFKEQ. J lost 4 bases, V lost 1 base, and 7 bases had no gene match.

Sequenced material: peripheral blood, taken in a trial of Ad26.COV2.S vaccine versus placebo. This sequence joins TRBV4-2 and TRBJ2-1; 16 bases map to TRBD2. The TCR comes from a person aged 18-60 years who received the Ad26.COV2.S COVID-19 vaccine or a placebo. CDR3 sequence: CASSQAPGTSGGAYNEQFF. DNA of the CDR3: TGTGCCAGCAGCCAAGCACCCGGGACTAGCGGGGGGGCTTACAATGAGCAGTTCTTC.